Listed here are 19 T cell receptor beta chains from one sample, sequenced in a study of blood T cell repertoires in COVID-19. The assay was immunoSEQ multiplex PCR, and TCRdb's table has in-frame clones only and misses some. The profile covers about 150,000 clones, with about 85% appearing a single time and approximately 0.63% taken by the ten largest. Sequenced: peripheral blood. The origin of the receptors is a man aged 55 to 70 with COVID-19, enrolled during active disease.

This clone was seen a single time. This chain links TRBV4-1 with TRBJ2-3, with 9 bases matching TRBD1. The trim removed 4 bases at V and 0 bases at J, leaving 5 bases unmatched. Germline V CDR1 and CDR2: MGHRA, YSYEKL. This CDR3 spans 16 amino acids. The chain's CDR3 is CASSPPGTGSTDTQYF. DNA of the CDR3: TGCGCCAGCAGCCCCCCCGGGACAGGGAGCACAGATACGCAGTATTTT.

CDR3 in amino acids: CASSLGPRQGAETGELFF. DNA of the CDR3: TGTGCCAGCAGCTTGGGGCCTCGACAGGGGGCTGAAACCGGGGAGCTGTTTTTT. The chain carries TRBV5-8 and TRBJ2-2; 10 bases map to TRBD1. V lost 0 bases and J lost 5; bases outside the gene matches: 10. Germline lookup yields CDR1 SGHTS and CDR2 YDEGEE. The CDR3 length is 18 residues.

This rearrangement joins TRBV7-9 to TRBJ2-1; the match to TRBD2 covers 13 bases. CDR3 size: 15 residues. Per germline, CDR1 SEHNR and CDR2 FQNEAQ (reference sequence). J gave up 6 bases and V 5 bases, and 4 bases lay outside the gene matches. The CDR3 DNA is TGTGCCAGCAGCGCCCGGACTAGCGGGAGCAATGAGCAGTTCTTC. This gives the protein CASSARTSGSNEQFF. The full variable domain, in which reference TRBV7-9 and TRBJ2-1 provide the parts outside the CDR3, is DTGVSQNPRHKITKRGQNVTFRCDPISEHNRLYWYRQTLGQGPEFLTYFQNEAQLEKSRLLSDRFSAERPKGSFSTLEIQRTEQGDSAMYLCASSARTSGSNEQFFGPGTRLTVL.

Here the CDR3 reads CASSMPRGPLHF. CDR3 sequence (DNA): TGTGCCAGTAGTATGCCCAGGGGACCCCTCCACTTT. The V call is TRBV19, the J call TRBJ1-6, with a weak D call TRBD1 (6 bases). The germline CDR1 and CDR2 sequences are LNHDA and SQIVND (reference sequence). Trimming removed 3 bases at V and 12 bases at J, with 9 bases between. This CDR3 spans 12 amino acids. The entire variable domain, with the rest obtained from reference TRBV19 and TRBJ1-6, is as follows: DGGITQSPKYLFRKEGQNVTLSCEQNLNHDAMYWYRQDPGQGLRLIYYSQIVNDFQKGDIAEGYSVSREKKESFPLTVTSAQKNPTAFYLCASSMPRGPLHFGNGTRLTVT.

The V and J genes are TRBV28 and TRBJ1-1; unclear D gene. V was pared by 3 bases and J by 9 bases, with 8 bases between. CDR3 size: 11 residues. CDR1 is MDHEN and CDR2 is SYDVKM in the germline V gene. The CDR3 sequence: CASSLTRKAFF. CDR3 nucleotides: TGTGCCAGCAGTTTGACGAGGAAAGCTTTCTTT.

The V call is TRBV11-1, the J call TRBJ2-5; TRBD1 might be the D (6 bases). Trimming pared 0 bases from V and 3 bases from J, leaving 14 bases between. This CDR3 comprises 16 residues. Per germline, CDR1 SGHAT and CDR2 FQDESV (reference sequence). CDR3 nucleotide sequence: TGTGCCAGCAGCTTAGCTTCCAGGGGCCGAGAAGAGACCCAGTACTTC. Protein product: CASSLASRGREETQYF.

V and J are TRBV6-1 and TRBJ1-1; D is possibly TRBD1 (5 bases). Looked up from germline, CDR1 is MNHNS and CDR2 is SASEGT. With 0 bases removed from V and 4 bases from J, the gap between germline ends came to 12 bases. The CDR3 has 15 residues. CDR3 bases: TGTGCCAGCAGTGAAGCAGGGGTGGGGGGCACTGAAGCTTTCTTT. This codes for CASSEAGVGGTEAFF.

This sequence joins TRBV19 and TRBJ1-6; D may be TRBD1 (6 bases). CDR1 is LNHDA and CDR2 is SQIVND in the germline V gene (reference sequence). CDR3 length: 16 amino acids. Between the trimmed V and J ends, which lost 6 bases and 2 bases, there was a span of 14 bases. This CDR3 is CASRVGTTAYNSPLHF. In DNA form, the CDR3 reads TGTGCCAGTAGGGTAGGGACAACAGCCTATAATTCACCCCTCCACTTT.

The chain links TRBV24-1 to TRBJ1-5; TRBD1 matches 7 bases. This CDR3 has 16 residues. V lost 5 bases, J lost 6 bases, and 12 bases stayed unmatched. Germline CDR1 and CDR2: KGHDR and SFDVKD. CDR3 sequence: CATSGLGTDSFQPQHF. CDR3 in DNA: TGTGCCACCAGTGGCTTAGGGACAGACAGTTTTCAGCCCCAGCATTTT.

The genes are TRBV2 and TRBJ2-2; a possible D gene is TRBD1 (7 bases). Per germline, CDR1 SNHLY and CDR2 FYNNEI. V was shortened by 10 bases and J by 4 bases, with 16 bases between the two germline ends. The CDR3 runs 14 residues. The CDR3 spells CAKLRGDTTGELFF. The CDR3 DNA follows: TGTGCCAAACTCAGGGGGGACACCACCGGGGAGCTGTTTTTT.

This chain uses TRBV6-1 with TRBJ1-2, with D possibly matching TRBD1 (6 bases). Trimming removed 2 bases from V and 6 bases from J, with 13 bases in between. CDR3 length: 14 amino acids. Germline lookup yields CDR1 MNHNS and CDR2 SASEGT. The CDR3 DNA reads TGTGCCAGCAGTGAATCGCGGGGGGCCGATGGCTACACCTTC. Its translation: CASSESRGADGYTF.

The rearrangement uses TRBV6-5 and TRBJ1-1; D gene ambiguous. Germline CDR1 is MNHEY and CDR2 is SVGAGI. The CDR3 runs 11 residues. V gave up 7 bases and J gave up 1 base, with 4 bases separating them. The CDR3 reads CASTRNTEAFF. DNA for the CDR3: TGTGCCAGCACCAGGAACACTGAAGCTTTCTTT.

The table lists this clone with a count of one. The rearrangement joins TRBV10-3 to TRBJ1-2; D not certain. V gave up 11 bases and J gave up 2 bases, with 15 bases separating them. CDR3 length equals 13 residues. Germline CDR1 and CDR2: ENHRY and SYGVKD. This CDR3 is CALSGDINYGYTF. The CDR3 DNA sequence: TGTGCCTTGAGCGGGGATATAAACTATGGCTACACCTTC.

V usage is TRBV27 and J usage is TRBJ1-1, with 7 bases identical to TRBD1. Germline assignment: CDR1 MNHEY and CDR2 SMNVEV (reference sequence). The CDR3 length is 12 residues. Unmatched junction bases numbered 4, after V lost 5 bases and J lost 7 bases. The CDR3 coding sequence is TGTGCCAGCAGTGACAGGGCCCGTGAAGCTTTCTTT. Amino acids: CASSDRAREAFF.

This chain joins TRBV12-3 or TRBV12-4 and TRBJ2-7; D may be TRBD1 (6 bases). The CDR3 sequence is 12 residues long. Trimming shortened V by 3 bases and J by 6 bases, and 9 bases separated the two germline ends. DNA for the CDR3: TGTGCCAGCAGTTTTGCAGGGGCCGAGCAGTACTTC. Translated, it gives CASSFAGAEQYF.

The chain uses TRBV3-1 (or the pseudogene TRBV3-2) and TRBJ1-1, with D possibly matching TRBD1 (5 bases). V lost 4 bases and J lost 5, with 17 bases in between. CDR1 and CDR2 (germline): LGHDT, YNNKEL (reference sequence). The CDR3 totals 15 residues. Here the CDR3 reads CASSPGVGRKTEAFF. The CDR3 DNA is TGTGCCAGCAGCCCGGGGGTCGGGCGTAAGACTGAAGCTTTCTTT.

This CDR3 reads CATGSEGVNQPQHF. As DNA, the CDR3 is TGTGCCACCGGGTCGGAGGGTGTGAATCAGCCCCAGCATTTT. The V and J genes are TRBV15 and TRBJ1-5; D is ambiguous. The CDR3 spans 14 residues. Germline V gene sequence: CDR1 LNHNV, CDR2 YYDKDF (reference sequence). Trimming took off 8 bases at V and 4 bases at J, with 15 bases between the two ends.

V and J are TRBV27 and TRBJ1-3; D may be TRBD1 (5 bases). Trimming took off 2 bases at V and 3 bases at J, with 20 bases between the two ends. Germline lookup yields CDR1 MNHEY and CDR2 SMNVEV (reference sequence). This CDR3 is built from 18 residues. The DNA of the CDR3 is TGTGCCAGCAGTTTAAGGGAACCAGGGTCTCCGGGTGGAAACACCATATATTTT. It codes for CASSLREPGSPGGNTIYF.

This chain connects TRBV3-1 (or the pseudogene TRBV3-2) to TRBJ1-5; unclear D gene. The CDR3 extends over 15 amino acids. Germline V gene data show CDR1 as LGHDT and CDR2 as YNNKEL (reference sequence). V gave up 4 bases and J gave up 2 bases, with 12 bases separating them. The CDR3 region has the DNA TGTGCCAGCAGCCCAGCAGGTTGGGGCAATCAGCCCCAGCATTTT. Residues: CASSPAGWGNQPQHF.